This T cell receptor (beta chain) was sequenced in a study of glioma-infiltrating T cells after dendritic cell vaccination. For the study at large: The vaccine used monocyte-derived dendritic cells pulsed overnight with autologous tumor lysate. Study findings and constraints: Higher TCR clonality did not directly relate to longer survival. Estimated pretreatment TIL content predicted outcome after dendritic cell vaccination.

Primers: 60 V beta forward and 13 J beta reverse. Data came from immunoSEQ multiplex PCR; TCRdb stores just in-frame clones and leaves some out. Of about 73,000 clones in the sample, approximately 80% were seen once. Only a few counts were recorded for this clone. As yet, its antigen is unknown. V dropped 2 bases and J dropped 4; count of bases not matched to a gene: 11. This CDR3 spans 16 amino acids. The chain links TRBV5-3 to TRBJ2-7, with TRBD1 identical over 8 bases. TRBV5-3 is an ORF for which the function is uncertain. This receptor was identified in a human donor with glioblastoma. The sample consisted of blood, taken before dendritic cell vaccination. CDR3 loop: CARSFRDRQPWYEQYF. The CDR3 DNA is TGTGCCAGAAGCTTCCGGGACAGGCAACCGTGGTACGAGCAGTACTTC.